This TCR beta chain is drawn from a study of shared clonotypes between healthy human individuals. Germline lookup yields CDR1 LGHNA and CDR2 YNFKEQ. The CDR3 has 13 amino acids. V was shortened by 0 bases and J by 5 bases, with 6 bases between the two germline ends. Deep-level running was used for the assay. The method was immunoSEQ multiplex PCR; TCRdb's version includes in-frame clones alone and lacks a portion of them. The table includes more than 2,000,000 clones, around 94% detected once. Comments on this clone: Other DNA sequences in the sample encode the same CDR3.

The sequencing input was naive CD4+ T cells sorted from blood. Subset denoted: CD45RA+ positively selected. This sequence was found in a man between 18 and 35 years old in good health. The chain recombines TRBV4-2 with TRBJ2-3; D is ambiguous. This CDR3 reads CASSQDRRDTQYF. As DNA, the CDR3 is TGTGCCAGCAGCCAAGATCGCAGAGATACGCAGTATTTT.